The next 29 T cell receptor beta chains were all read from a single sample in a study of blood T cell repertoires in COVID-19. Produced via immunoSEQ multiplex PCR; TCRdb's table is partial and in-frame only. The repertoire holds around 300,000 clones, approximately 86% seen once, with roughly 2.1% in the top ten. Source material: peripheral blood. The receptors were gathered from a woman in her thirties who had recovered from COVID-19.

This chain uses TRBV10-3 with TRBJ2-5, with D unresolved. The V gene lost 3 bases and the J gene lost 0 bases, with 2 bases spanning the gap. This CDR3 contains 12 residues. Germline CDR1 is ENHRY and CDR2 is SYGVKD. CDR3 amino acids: CAISDNQETQYF. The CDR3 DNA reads TGTGCCATCAGTGACAACCAAGAGACCCAGTACTTC.

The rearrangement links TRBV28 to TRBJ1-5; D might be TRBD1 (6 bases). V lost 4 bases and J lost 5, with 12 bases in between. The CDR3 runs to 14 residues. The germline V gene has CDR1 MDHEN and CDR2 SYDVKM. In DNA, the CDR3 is TGTGCCAGCAGTTCTAGGGGGGGATATCAGCCCCAGCATTTT. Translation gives CASSSRGGYQPQHF.

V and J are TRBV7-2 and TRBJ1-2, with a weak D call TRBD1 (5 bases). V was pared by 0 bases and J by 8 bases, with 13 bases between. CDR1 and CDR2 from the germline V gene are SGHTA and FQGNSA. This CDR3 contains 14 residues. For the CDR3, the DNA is TGTGCCAGCAGCTTAGCAGCGCGGGGGGGAGGCTACACCTTC. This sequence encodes CASSLAARGGGYTF.

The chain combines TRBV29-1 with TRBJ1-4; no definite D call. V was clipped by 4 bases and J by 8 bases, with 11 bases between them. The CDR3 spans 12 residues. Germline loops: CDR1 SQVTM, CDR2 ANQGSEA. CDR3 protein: CSVGSGGEKLFF. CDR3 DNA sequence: TGCAGCGTTGGGTCAGGCGGGGAAAAACTGTTTTTT.

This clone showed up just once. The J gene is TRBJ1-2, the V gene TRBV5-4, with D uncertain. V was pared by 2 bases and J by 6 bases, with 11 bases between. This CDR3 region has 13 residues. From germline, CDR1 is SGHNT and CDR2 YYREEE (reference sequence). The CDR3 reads CASSFWGGDGYTF. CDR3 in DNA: TGTGCCAGCAGCTTTTGGGGAGGCGATGGCTACACCTTC.

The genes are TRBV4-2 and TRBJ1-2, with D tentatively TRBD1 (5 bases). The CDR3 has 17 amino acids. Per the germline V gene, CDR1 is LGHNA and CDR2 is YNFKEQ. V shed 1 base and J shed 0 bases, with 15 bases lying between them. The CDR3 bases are TGTGCCAGCAGCCAAGCTTTCTTGGCAGGGTCTAACTATGGCTACACCTTC. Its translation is CASSQAFLAGSNYGYTF.

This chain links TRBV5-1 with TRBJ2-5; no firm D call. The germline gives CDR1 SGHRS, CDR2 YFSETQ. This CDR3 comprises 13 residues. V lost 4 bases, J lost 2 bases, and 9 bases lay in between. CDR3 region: CASSPGVQETQYF. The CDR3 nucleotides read TGCGCCAGCAGCCCTGGAGTACAAGAGACCCAGTACTTC. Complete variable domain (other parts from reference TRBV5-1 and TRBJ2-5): KAGVTQTPRYLIKTRGQQVTLSCSPISGHRSVSWYQQTPGQGLQFLFEYFSETQRNKGNFPGRFSGRQFSNSRSEMNVSTLELGDSALYLCASSPGVQETQYFGPGTRLLVL.

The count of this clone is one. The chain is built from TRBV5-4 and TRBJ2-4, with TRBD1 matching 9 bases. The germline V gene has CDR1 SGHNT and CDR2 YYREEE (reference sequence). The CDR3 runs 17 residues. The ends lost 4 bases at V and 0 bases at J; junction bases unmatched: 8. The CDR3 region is CASSAGTGREAKNIQYF. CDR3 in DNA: TGTGCCAGCAGCGCCGGGACAGGGAGAGAAGCCAAAAACATTCAGTACTTC.

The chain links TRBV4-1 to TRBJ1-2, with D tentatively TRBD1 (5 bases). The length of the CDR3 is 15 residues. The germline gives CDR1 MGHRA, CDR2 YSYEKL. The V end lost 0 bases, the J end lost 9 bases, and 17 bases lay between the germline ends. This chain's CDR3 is CASSQDATGRWSYTF. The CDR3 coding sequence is TGCGCCAGCAGCCAAGATGCTACAGGCCGGTGGAGCTACACCTTC.

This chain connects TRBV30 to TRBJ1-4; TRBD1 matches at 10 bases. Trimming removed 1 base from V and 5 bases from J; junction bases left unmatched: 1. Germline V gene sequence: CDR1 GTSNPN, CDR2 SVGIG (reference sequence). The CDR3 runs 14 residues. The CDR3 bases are TGTGCCTGGAGTGAGACAGGGGGCAATGAAAAACTGTTTTTT. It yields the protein CAWSETGGNEKLFF.

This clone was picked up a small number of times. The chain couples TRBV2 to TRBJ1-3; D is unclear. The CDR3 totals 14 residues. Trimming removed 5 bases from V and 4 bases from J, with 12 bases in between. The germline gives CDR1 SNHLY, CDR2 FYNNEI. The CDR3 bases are TGTGCCAGCAGTAGTACTCGCATCGGAAACACCATATATTTT. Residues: CASSSTRIGNTIYF.

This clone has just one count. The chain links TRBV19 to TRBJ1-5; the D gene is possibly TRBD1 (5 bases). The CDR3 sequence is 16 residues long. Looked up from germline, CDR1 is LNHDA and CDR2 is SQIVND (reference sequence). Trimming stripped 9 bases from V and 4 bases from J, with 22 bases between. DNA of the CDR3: TGTGCCAGCAGCAGGGACGGGAGCCTACATAATCAGCCCCAGCATTTT. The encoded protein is CASSRDGSLHNQPQHF.

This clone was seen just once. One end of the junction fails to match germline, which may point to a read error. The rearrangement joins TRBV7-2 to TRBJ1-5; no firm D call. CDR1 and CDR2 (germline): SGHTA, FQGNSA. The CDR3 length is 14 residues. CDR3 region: CVSSRPGKNQPQHF. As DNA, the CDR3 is TGTGTCAGCAGCCGTCCCGGGAAGAATCAGCCCCAGCATTTT. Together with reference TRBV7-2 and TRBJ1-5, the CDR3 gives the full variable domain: GAGVSQSPSNKVTEKGKDVELRCDPISGHTALYWYRQSLGQGLEFLIYFQGNSAPDKSGLPSDRFSAERTGGSVSTLTIQRTQQEDSAVYLCVSSRPGKNQPQHFGDGTRLSIL.

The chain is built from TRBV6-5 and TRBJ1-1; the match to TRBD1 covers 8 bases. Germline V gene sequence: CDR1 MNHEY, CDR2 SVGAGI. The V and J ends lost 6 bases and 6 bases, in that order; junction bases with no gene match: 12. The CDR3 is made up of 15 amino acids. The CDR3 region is CASRPTGQVGAEAFF. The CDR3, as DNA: TGTGCCAGCAGGCCTACGGGACAGGTCGGGGCTGAAGCTTTCTTT.

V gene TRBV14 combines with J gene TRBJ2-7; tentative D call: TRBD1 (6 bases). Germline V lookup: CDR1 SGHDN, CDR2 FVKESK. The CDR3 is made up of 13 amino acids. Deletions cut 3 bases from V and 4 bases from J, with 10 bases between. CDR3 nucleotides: TGTGCCAGCAGCCAGGCCCAGGGGTACGAGCAGTACTTC. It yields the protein CASSQAQGYEQYF.

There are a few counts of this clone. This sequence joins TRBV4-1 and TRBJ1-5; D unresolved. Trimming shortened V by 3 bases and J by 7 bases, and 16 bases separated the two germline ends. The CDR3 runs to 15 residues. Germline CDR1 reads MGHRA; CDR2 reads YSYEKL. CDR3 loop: CASSHPDGNSQPQHF. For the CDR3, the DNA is TGCGCCAGCAGCCACCCAGACGGGAATAGCCAGCCCCAGCATTTT.

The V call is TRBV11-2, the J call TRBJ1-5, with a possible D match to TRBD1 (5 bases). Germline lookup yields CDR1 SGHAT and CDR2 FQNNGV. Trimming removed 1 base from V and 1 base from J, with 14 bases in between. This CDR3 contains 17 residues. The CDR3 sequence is CASSLVGQRGSNQPQHF. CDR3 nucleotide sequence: TGTGCCAGCAGCTTAGTTGGGCAGCGGGGGAGCAATCAGCCCCAGCATTTT.

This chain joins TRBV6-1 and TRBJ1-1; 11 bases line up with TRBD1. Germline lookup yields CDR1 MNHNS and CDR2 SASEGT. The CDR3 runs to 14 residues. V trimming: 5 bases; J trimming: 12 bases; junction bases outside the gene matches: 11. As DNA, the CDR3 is TGTGCCAGCAGTTTTTGGGGGGGACAGGGGGAGACTTTCTTT. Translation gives CASSFWGGQGETFF.

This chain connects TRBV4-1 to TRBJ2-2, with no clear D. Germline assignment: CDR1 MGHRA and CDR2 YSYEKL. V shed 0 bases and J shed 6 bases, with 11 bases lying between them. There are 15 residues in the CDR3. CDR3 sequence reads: CASSQDIPLPGELFF. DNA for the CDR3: TGCGCCAGCAGCCAAGATATTCCCCTCCCCGGGGAGCTGTTTTTT.

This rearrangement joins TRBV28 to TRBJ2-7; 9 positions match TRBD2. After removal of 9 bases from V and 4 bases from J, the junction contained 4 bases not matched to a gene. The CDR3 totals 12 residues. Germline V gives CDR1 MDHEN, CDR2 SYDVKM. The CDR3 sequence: CASSGSWYEQYF. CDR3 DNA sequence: TGTGCCAGTAGCGGGAGTTGGTACGAGCAGTACTTC.

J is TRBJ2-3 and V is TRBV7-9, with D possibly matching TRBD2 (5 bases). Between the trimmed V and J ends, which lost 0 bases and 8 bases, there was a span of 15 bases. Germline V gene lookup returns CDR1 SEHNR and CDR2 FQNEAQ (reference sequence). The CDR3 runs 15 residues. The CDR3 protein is CASSLAAGEGGTQYF. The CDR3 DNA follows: TGTGCCAGCAGCTTAGCGGCGGGCGAAGGTGGTACGCAGTATTTT.

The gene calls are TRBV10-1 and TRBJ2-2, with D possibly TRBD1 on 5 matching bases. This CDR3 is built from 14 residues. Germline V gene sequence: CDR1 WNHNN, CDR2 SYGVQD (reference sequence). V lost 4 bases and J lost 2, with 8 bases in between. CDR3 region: CASSGGPNTGELFF. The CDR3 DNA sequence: TGCGCCAGCAGTGGGGGCCCTAACACCGGGGAGCTGTTTTTT.

CDR3 in amino acids: CASSEEAGNEQFF. For the CDR3, the DNA is TGCGCCAGCAGTGAGGAAGCCGGGAATGAGCAGTTCTTC. The V gene is TRBV10-1, the J gene TRBJ2-1; unclear D gene. This CDR3 region has 13 residues. V was clipped by 2 bases and J by 7 bases, with 9 bases between them. The V gene's germline CDR1 is WNHNN and CDR2 SYGVQD (reference sequence).

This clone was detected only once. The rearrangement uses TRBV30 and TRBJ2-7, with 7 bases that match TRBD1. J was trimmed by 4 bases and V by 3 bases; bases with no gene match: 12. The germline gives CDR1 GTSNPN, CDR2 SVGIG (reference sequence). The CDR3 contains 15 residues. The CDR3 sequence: CAWRPRTGGGYEQYF. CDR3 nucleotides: TGTGCCTGGAGACCCCGGACAGGTGGTGGGTACGAGCAGTACTTC.

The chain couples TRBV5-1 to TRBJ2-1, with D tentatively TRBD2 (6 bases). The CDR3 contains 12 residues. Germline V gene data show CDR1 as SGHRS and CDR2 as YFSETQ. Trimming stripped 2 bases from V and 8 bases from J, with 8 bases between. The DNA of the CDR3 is TGCGCCAGCAGCTTTTCGGGGGATGAGCAGTTCTTC. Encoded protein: CASSFSGDEQFF.

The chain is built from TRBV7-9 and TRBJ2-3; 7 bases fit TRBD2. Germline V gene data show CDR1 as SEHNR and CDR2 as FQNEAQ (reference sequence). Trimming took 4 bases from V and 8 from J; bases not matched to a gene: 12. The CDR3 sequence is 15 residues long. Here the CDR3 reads CASSSRTGAGATQYF. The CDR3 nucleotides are TGTGCCAGCAGCTCCAGGACCGGGGCGGGAGCTACGCAGTATTTT.

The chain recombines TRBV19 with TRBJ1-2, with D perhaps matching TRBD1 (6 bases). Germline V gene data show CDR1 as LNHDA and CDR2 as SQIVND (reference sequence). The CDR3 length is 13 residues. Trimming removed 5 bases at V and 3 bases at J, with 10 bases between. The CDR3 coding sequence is TGTGCCAGTAGTGCACAGGGTGACTATGGCTACACCTTC. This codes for CASSAQGDYGYTF.

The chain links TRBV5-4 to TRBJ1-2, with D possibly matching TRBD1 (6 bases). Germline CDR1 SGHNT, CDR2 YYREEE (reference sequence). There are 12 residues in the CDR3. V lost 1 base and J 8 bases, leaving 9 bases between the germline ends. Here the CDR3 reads CASSLRTEGYTF. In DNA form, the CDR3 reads TGTGCCAGCAGCTTGCGGACAGAGGGCTACACCTTC.

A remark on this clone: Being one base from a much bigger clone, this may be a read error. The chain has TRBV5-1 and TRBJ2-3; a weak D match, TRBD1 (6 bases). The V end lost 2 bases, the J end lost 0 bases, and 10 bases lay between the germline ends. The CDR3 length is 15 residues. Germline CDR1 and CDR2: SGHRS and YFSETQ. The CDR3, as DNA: TGCGCCAGCAGCTTCGGGACATCTAGCACAGATACGCAGTATTTT. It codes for CASSFGTSSTDTQYF.